What follows is one T cell receptor beta chain and its context. The target antigen is unknown. These data originate in a study of T cells expressing NK-cell markers. The wider study: Sorted CD3+CD56+NKG2C+, CD3+CD56+NKG2C- and CD3+CD56-NKG2C+ T cells provided the TCR beta repertoires. Broader study findings: The same clonotypes also predominated in the CD3+CD56-NKG2C+ fraction of a handful of donors. Clones of NKG2C+ T cells that had expanded were of unclear HCMV specificity. A handful of donors carried dominant NKG2C+ clonotypes that made up roughly 1.0-7.5% of their CD8+ T cells.

For each CDR3 protein, TCRdb gives one entry from its re-call of the 5' RACE reads, without DNA. Its table records 250,000 to 300,000 distinct CDR3 sequences. CDR1 is MNHNS, CDR2 SASEGT, per germline. The CDR3 is 16 amino acids. The chain employs TRBV6-1 and TRBJ2-1; the TRBD2 assignment by TCRdb is unverifiable without DNA. Material: blood T cells: a sorted CD56 or NKG2C T cell subset, CD4+ or CD8+ T cells, or bulk PBMC T cells (not recorded which). This clonotype was obtained from a woman between 18 and 69 years old in good health. CDR3: CASSPQRGSTFDEQFF.